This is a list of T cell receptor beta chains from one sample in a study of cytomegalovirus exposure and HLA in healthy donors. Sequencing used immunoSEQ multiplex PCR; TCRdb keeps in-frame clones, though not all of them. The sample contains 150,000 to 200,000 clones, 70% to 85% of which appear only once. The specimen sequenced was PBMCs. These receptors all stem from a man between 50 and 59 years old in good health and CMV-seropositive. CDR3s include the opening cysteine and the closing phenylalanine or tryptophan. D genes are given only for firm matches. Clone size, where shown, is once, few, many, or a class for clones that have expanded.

cdr3_nt: TGTGCCAGCAGTTTGCGGGACAGCCGCAATCAGCCCCAGCATTTT
cdr3_aa: CASSLRDSRNQPQHF
d_call: TRBD1
v_call: TRBV2
j_call: TRBJ1-5
clone_size: few

cdr3_nt: TGTGCCAGTAGAGGGCACGCCGGCGGGAGCACCGGGGAGCTGTTTTTT
cdr3_aa: CASRGHAGGSTGELFF
d_call: TRBD2
v_call: TRBV19
j_call: TRBJ2-2
clone_size: once

cdr3_nt: TGTGCCAGCAGCACCCCAGGGGGCAGGGAAAAACTGTTTTTT
cdr3_aa: CASSTPGGREKLFF
d_call: TRBD1
v_call: TRBV5-5
j_call: TRBJ1-4
clone_size: NA

cdr3_nt: TGTGCCAGCAGTGAAGGTACACTAGTTCAGGAGACGCAGTATTTT
cdr3_aa: CASSEGTLVQETQYF
d_call: NA
v_call: TRBV6-1
j_call: TRBJ2-3
clone_size: NA

cdr3_nt: TGTGCCAGCAGCCCAGACAGGGACCCTTCCTACGAGCAGTACTTC
cdr3_aa: CASSPDRDPSYEQYF
d_call: TRBD1
v_call: TRBV7-2
j_call: TRBJ2-7
clone_size: NA

cdr3_nt: TGTGCCAGTAGGAGGGACAGGGTGACTAATGAAAAACTGTTTTTT
cdr3_aa: CASRRDRVTNEKLFF
d_call: TRBD1
v_call: TRBV19
j_call: TRBJ1-4
clone_size: few

cdr3_nt: TGTGCCAGCAGCATTGACTTCCAAGAGACCCAGTACTTC
cdr3_aa: CASSIDFQETQYF
d_call: NA
v_call: TRBV5-4
j_call: TRBJ2-5
clone_size: NA

cdr3_nt: TGTGCCAGCAGTCAGGGGGAAACCGGGGAGCTGTTTTTT
cdr3_aa: CASSQGETGELFF
d_call: TRBD1
v_call: TRBV6-4
j_call: TRBJ2-2
clone_size: NA

cdr3_nt: TGTGCCAGCAGCCAAACACCGGGACAGGGGGGAGATGAGCAGTTCTTC
cdr3_aa: CASSQTPGQGGDEQFF
d_call: TRBD1
v_call: TRBV7-9
j_call: TRBJ2-1
clone_size: NA

cdr3_nt: TGCGCCAGCAGCTCCGGGACAGAGGAAACATATAGCAATCAGCCCCAGCATTTT
cdr3_aa: CASSSGTEETYSNQPQHF
d_call: TRBD1
v_call: TRBV5-1
j_call: TRBJ1-5
clone_size: NA

cdr3_nt: TGTGCCAGCAGTTCCTCAACGGGCCGGGGCTCCTACGAGCAGTACTTC
cdr3_aa: CASSSSTGRGSYEQYF
d_call: NA
v_call: TRBV6-5
j_call: TRBJ2-7
clone_size: NA

cdr3_nt: TGCGCCAGCGGCGGAGGGGCGAACACCGGGGAGCTGTTTTTT
cdr3_aa: CASGGGANTGELFF
d_call: NA
v_call: TRBV5-1
j_call: TRBJ2-2
clone_size: NA

cdr3_nt: TGTGCCTGGGCCGGGACACCGAACACTGAAGCTTTCTTT
cdr3_aa: CAWAGTPNTEAFF
d_call: NA
v_call: TRBV30
j_call: TRBJ1-1
clone_size: NA

cdr3_nt: TGTGCCAGCAGCTTAATGGGACAGGGTCATCAGCCCCAGCATTTT
cdr3_aa: CASSLMGQGHQPQHF
d_call: TRBD1
v_call: TRBV7-2
j_call: TRBJ1-5
clone_size: few

cdr3_nt: TGTGCCAGCAGCCAGACAGGGGTAATCGAGCAGTACTTC
cdr3_aa: CASSQTGVIEQYF
d_call: TRBD1
v_call: TRBV4-2
j_call: TRBJ2-7
clone_size: NA

cdr3_nt: TGTGCTAGACAGAACACTGAAGCTTTCTTT
cdr3_aa: CARQNTEAFF
d_call: NA
v_call: TRBV12-5
j_call: TRBJ1-1
clone_size: few

cdr3_nt: TGTGCCAGCAGCCCGGGCGTGATTGGACAGGGGGGCCACGAGCAGTACTTC
cdr3_aa: CASSPGVIGQGGHEQYF
d_call: TRBD1
v_call: TRBV5-8
j_call: TRBJ2-7
clone_size: NA

cdr3_nt: TGTGCCAGCAAGGTACGGGATAGCTACAATGAGCAGTTCTTC
cdr3_aa: CASKVRDSYNEQFF
d_call: NA
v_call: TRBV7-3
j_call: TRBJ2-1
clone_size: NA

cdr3_nt: TGCGCCAGCAGCTTGGAACGGACAGGATACATCAATGAGCAGTTCTTC
cdr3_aa: CASSLERTGYINEQFF
d_call: TRBD1
v_call: TRBV5-1
j_call: TRBJ2-1
clone_size: NA

cdr3_nt: TGTGCCAGCAGTTTACGCGGATACAATGAGCAGTTCTTC
cdr3_aa: CASSLRGYNEQFF
d_call: NA
v_call: TRBV27
j_call: TRBJ2-1
clone_size: few